The 27 T cell receptor beta chains below all came from one sample that was sequenced in a study of T-cell memory formation after mild COVID-19. TCRdb reprocessed the 5' RACE reads via MiXCR and lists one record per CDR3 protein. The table has about 350,000 distinct CDR3 sequences, more than 20% seen once. The specimen was PBMCs or a T cell subset sorted from them (not recorded which). The receptors here all came from a man aged 18 to 35 who had mild COVID-19 (a few samples of this study predate the infection). Cell type and time point are not known.

This clonotype was counted only a few times. The rearrangement links TRBV12-3 or TRBV12-4 to TRBJ1-2, with a weak D call TRBD1 (5 bases). With 5 bases removed from V and 5 bases from J, the gap between germline ends came to 15 bases. The CDR3 runs 14 residues. The CDR3 reads CASSPRGGMYGYTF. The CDR3 DNA reads as TGTGCCAGCAGTCCCCGGGGCGGGATGTATGGCTACACCTTC.

Ten or more counts support this clonotype. CDR3 in amino acids: CASSQTGGAVETQYF. The DNA for the CDR3 is TGCGCCAGCAGCCAGACCGGGGGGGCGGTTGAGACCCAGTACTTC. The rearrangement joins TRBV4-1 to TRBJ2-5, with 8 nucleotides matching TRBD2. The CDR3 extends over 15 amino acids. The germline gives CDR1 MGHRA, CDR2 YSYEKL. Unmatched junction bases numbered 8, after V lost 3 bases and J lost 5 bases.

The rearrangement joins TRBV4-2 to TRBJ1-2, with D tentatively TRBD1 (6 bases). This CDR3 comprises 15 residues. V was clipped by 3 bases and J by 6 bases, with 17 bases between them. The V gene's germline CDR1 is LGHNA and CDR2 YNFKEQ. CDR3 region: CASSHLAGGGDGYTF. CDR3 DNA: TGTGCCAGCAGCCACCTAGCGGGAGGGGGGGATGGCTACACCTTC.

The chain combines TRBV20-1 with TRBJ2-2; tentatively, D is TRBD2 (6 bases). The V gene's germline CDR1 is DFQATT and CDR2 SNEGSKA (reference sequence). This CDR3 is built from 14 residues. Trimming took 6 bases from V and 1 from J, leaving 12 bases between them. The chain's CDR3 is CSAQGLLNTGELFF. The CDR3 bases are TGCAGTGCCCAGGGACTGCTGAACACCGGGGAGCTGTTTTTT.

This clonotype was seen ten or more times. The V call is TRBV6-5, the J call TRBJ2-2; TRBD2 agrees at 8 bases. The CDR3 totals 15 residues. V gave up 1 base and J gave up 4 bases; unmatched junction bases: 2. Germline V gene lookup returns CDR1 MNHEY and CDR2 SVGAGI. CDR3 protein: CASSYWGTSTGELFF. CDR3 nucleotide sequence: TGTGCCAGCAGTTACTGGGGGACTAGCACCGGGGAGCTGTTTTTT.

This clonotype was seen more than once but under ten times. The chain carries TRBV20-1 and TRBJ2-5; D may be TRBD1 (5 bases). CDR1 and CDR2 from the germline V gene are DFQATT and SNEGSKA (reference sequence). The CDR3 extends over 11 amino acids. V was clipped by 7 bases and J by 2 bases, with 8 bases between them. CDR3 DNA sequence: TGCAGTGGTGACAGACAAGAGACCCAGTACTTC. Its translation: CSGDRQETQYF.

This clonotype was seen a handful of times. The chain combines TRBV15 with TRBJ2-2; D not certain. The CDR3 runs 16 residues. Germline V CDR1 and CDR2: LNHNV, YYDKDF (reference sequence). The V end was cut by 0 bases, the J end by 3 bases, with 11 bases between. In nucleotides, the CDR3 is TGTGCCACCAGCAGAGAGTTGGACGTACACACCGGGGAGCTGTTTTTT. Its protein product is CATSRELDVHTGELFF.

This chain links TRBV4-1 with TRBJ2-7; 10 nucleotides align to TRBD2. The CDR3 consists of 16 residues. Germline trimming cut 0 bases from V and 4 bases from J; bases unmatched to any gene: 6. Germline assignment: CDR1 MGHRA and CDR2 YSYEKL. The CDR3, as DNA: TGCGCCAGCAGCCAAGATCCTGGGACTAGCGTTTACGAGCAGTACTTC. This gives the protein CASSQDPGTSVYEQYF.

In this sample, this clonotype turned up a few times. The chain has TRBV24-1 and TRBJ2-3; unclear D gene. The CDR3 contains 14 residues. Germline assignment: CDR1 KGHDR and CDR2 SFDVKD. V shed 3 bases and J shed 0 bases, with 6 bases lying between them. For the CDR3, the DNA is TGTGCCACCAGTGATCAGCTCAGCACAGATACGCAGTATTTT. Translating it yields CATSDQLSTDTQYF.

In this sample, this clonotype turned up a few times. The chain is built from TRBV29-1 and TRBJ2-5, with D perhaps matching TRBD1 (6 bases). The CDR3 runs 14 residues. Trimming took off 3 bases at V and 3 bases at J, with 14 bases between the two ends. The germline CDR1 and CDR2 sequences are SQVTM and ANQGSEA. Written as DNA, the CDR3 is TGCAGCGTTGATAACAGGGTGGGTGAAGAGACCCAGTACTTC. Translating it yields CSVDNRVGEETQYF.

In this sample, this clonotype turned up a few times. V usage is TRBV18 and J usage is TRBJ1-6; D call uncertain. The CDR3 is 14 amino acids. Germline-derived CDR1 and CDR2 are KGHSH and LQKENI. Trimming stripped 6 bases from V and 8 bases from J, with 14 bases between. Here the CDR3 DNA reads TGTGCCAGCTCCGAAGGCGGAGTCGATTCACCCCTCCACTTT. Amino acids: CASSEGGVDSPLHF.

The chain couples TRBV11-2 to TRBJ1-1; weak D call: TRBD1 (5 bases). Deletions cut 4 bases from V and 5 bases from J, with 11 bases between. Looked up from germline, CDR1 is SGHAT and CDR2 is FQNNGV. The CDR3 is 13 amino acids. The DNA for the CDR3 is TGTGCCAGCAGCTACAGCAGGGAAACTGAAGCTTTCTTT. It codes for CASSYSRETEAFF.

As to this clonotype: This could be a read error, since a much larger clone is one nucleotide away. The chain uses TRBV7-2 and TRBJ1-5; D gene unclear. CDR3 length equals 15 residues. From germline, CDR1 is SGHTA and CDR2 FQGNSA. V lost 6 bases and J lost 7, with 19 bases in between. The CDR3 sequence: CASSPDGRPRQPQHF. The CDR3 coding sequence is TGTGCCAGCAGTCCGGATGGCAGGCCAAGGCAGCCCCAGCATTTT.

This clonotype occurred a few times. The genes are TRBV2 and TRBJ1-1; TRBD1 agrees at 7 bases. There are 13 residues in the CDR3. Germline values: CDR1 SNHLY, CDR2 FYNNEI. The J segment lost 4 bases and the V segment lost 6 bases, leaving 5 bases of the junction unmatched. The CDR3 DNA sequence: TGTGCCAGCAGCGAGGACAGGACCACTGAAGCTTTCTTT. Translating gives CASSEDRTTEAFF. The variable domain in full, completed from reference TRBV2 and TRBJ1-1, reads EPEVTQTPSHQVTQMGQEVILRCVPISNHLYFYWYRQILGQKVEFLVSFYNNEISEKSEIFDDQFSVERPDGSNFTLKIRSTKLEDSAMYFCASSEDRTTEAFFGQGTRLTVV.

This clonotype was seen a few times. The rearrangement uses TRBV19 and TRBJ2-2; D not resolved. Per germline, CDR1 LNHDA and CDR2 SQIVND (reference sequence). V dropped 10 bases and J dropped 6 bases, with 12 bases sitting between them. This CDR3 has 12 amino acids. CDR3: CAIEKGSGELFF. CDR3 nucleotides: TGTGCCATTGAGAAGGGTTCCGGGGAGCTGTTTTTT.

The chain couples TRBV5-1 to TRBJ1-6; 7 bases match TRBD1. This CDR3 has 16 residues. Trimming at V came to 7 bases and at J to 1 base, leaving 8 bases not matched to a gene. Germline loops: CDR1 SGHRS, CDR2 YFSETQ. For the CDR3, the DNA is TGCGCCAGCTCCGCAGGGGGTACATCCTATAATTCACCCCTCCACTTT. It yields the protein CASSAGGTSYNSPLHF.

CDR3 loop: CASSQDSGGPDTQYF. The CDR3, as DNA: TGTGCCAGCAGCCAAGATTCGGGGGGGCCTGATACGCAGTATTTT. This sequence joins TRBV4-2 and TRBJ2-3; TRBD2 matches 8 bases. The CDR3 has 15 residues. CDR1 is LGHNA and CDR2 is YNFKEQ in the germline V gene. V shed 0 bases and J 6 bases; nucleotides not matched to a gene: 5.

The chain has TRBV12-3 or TRBV12-4 and TRBJ2-5, with D possibly being TRBD2 (5 bases). V was pared by 4 bases and J by 5 bases, with 14 bases between. The CDR3 runs to 14 residues. As DNA, the CDR3 is TGTGCCAGCAGTTCCCGGGGTCCGAGGGAGACCCAGTACTTC. The encoded protein is CASSSRGPRETQYF.

This clonotype was counted ten times or more. The V and J genes are TRBV7-8 and TRBJ2-4; TRBD1 might be the D (6 bases). The CDR3 covers 15 residues. With 2 bases removed from V and 5 bases from J, the gap between germline ends came to 13 bases. Germline V gene sequence: CDR1 SGHVS, CDR2 FQNEAQ. Written as DNA, the CDR3 is TGTGCCAGCAGCTTACCTTCTGGGGGCGAAAACATTCAGTACTTC. It specifies CASSLPSGGENIQYF.

The genes are TRBV7-9 and TRBJ1-6; possibly TRBD1 for D (6 bases). The ends were cut back, 3 bases at V and 4 bases at J, with 13 bases in the middle. The CDR3 contains 16 residues. Germline V gives CDR1 SEHNR, CDR2 FQNEAQ (reference sequence). For the CDR3, the DNA is TGTGCCAGCAGCTTGTCCGTCGGGACATATAATTCACCCCTCCACTTT. It yields the protein CASSLSVGTYNSPLHF.

There are many counts of this clonotype. CDR3 in amino acids: CASSTTGEGLNIQYF. CDR3 nucleotides: TGCGCCAGCAGCACTACGGGGGAGGGGCTGAACATTCAGTACTTC. V is TRBV5-1 and J is TRBJ2-4; 7 bases are a match to TRBD2. The CDR3 sequence is 15 residues long. Per germline, CDR1 SGHRS and CDR2 YFSETQ. V lost 4 bases, J lost 7 bases, and 11 bases stayed unmatched.

In this sample, this clonotype turned up a few times. The chain has TRBV5-8 and TRBJ2-3; D is unclear. Trimming pared 4 bases from V and 4 bases from J, leaving 16 bases between. CDR3 length equals 15 residues. CDR1 is SGHTS, CDR2 YDEGEE, per germline. The CDR3 region has the DNA TGTGCCAGCAGCGGGGTCCGACCCCGCGCAGATACGCAGTATTTT. Its translation is CASSGVRPRADTQYF. Together with reference TRBV5-8 and TRBJ2-3, the CDR3 gives the full variable domain: EAGVTQSPTHLIKTRGQQATLRCSPISGHTSVYWYQQALGLGLQFLLWYDEGEERNRGNFPPRFSGRQFPNYSSELNVNALELEDSALYLCASSGVRPRADTQYFGPGTRLTVL.

The chain combines TRBV7-2 with TRBJ2-6; D is uncertain. Germline CDR1 and CDR2: SGHTA and FQGNSA. Trimming stripped 5 bases from V and 0 bases from J, with 11 bases between. The CDR3 is 16 amino acids. CDR3 protein: CASSRYRPSGANVLTF. The CDR3 DNA reads TGTGCCAGCAGCCGCTACAGACCCTCTGGGGCCAACGTCCTGACTTTC.

V and J are TRBV6-5 and TRBJ1-1; D is uncertain. In germline, CDR1 is MNHEY, CDR2 SVGAGI. This CDR3 spans 13 amino acids. The V end lost 5 bases, the J end lost 1 base, and 8 bases lay between the germline ends. The CDR3 protein is CASSTRRNTEAFF. The CDR3 nucleotides are TGTGCCAGCAGTACCCGCCGGAACACTGAAGCTTTCTTT.

This clonotype was picked up a small number of times. The rearrangement links TRBV11-2 to TRBJ2-5; a weak D match, TRBD2 (6 bases). CDR1 SGHAT and CDR2 FQNNGV come from the germline V gene. V shed 5 bases and J shed 7 bases, with 14 bases lying between them. There are 13 residues in the CDR3. The CDR3 here is CASSAPEGGTQYF. The DNA for the CDR3 is TGTGCCAGCAGCGCCCCAGAGGGAGGGACCCAGTACTTC.

This clonotype has a count of ten or more. CDR3 amino acids: CASSPRLAGDRTDTQYF. DNA of the CDR3: TGTGCCAGCAGCCCGCGACTAGCGGGGGATCGGACAGATACGCAGTATTTT. The V gene is TRBV7-3, the J gene TRBJ2-3; 12 positions match TRBD2. Germline V gives CDR1 SGHTA, CDR2 FQGTGA. Trimming cost V 5 bases and J 3 bases; bases outside gene matches: 9. The CDR3 is made up of 17 amino acids.

Only a few counts were recorded for this clonotype. J is TRBJ2-2 and V is TRBV7-9, with D possibly TRBD1 on 6 matching bases. The CDR3 runs to 14 residues. The germline V gene encodes CDR1 SEHNR and CDR2 FQNEAQ (reference sequence). V dropped 4 bases and J dropped 6 bases, with 12 bases sitting between them. CDR3 region: CASSYRDTAGELFF. CDR3 in DNA: TGTGCCAGCAGCTACCGGGACACCGCCGGGGAGCTGTTTTTT.